This entry is about one T cell receptor beta chain. A multiplex PCR was run with 60 Vbeta primers and 13 Jbeta primers. TCRdb's copy holds only in-frame clones and misses some; the assay was immunoSEQ multiplex PCR. The sample has about 95,000 clones; more than 60% are singletons. The CDR3 contains 18 residues. V lost 5 bases, J lost 1 base, and 8 bases stayed unmatched. Per germline, CDR1 SEHNR and CDR2 FQNEAQ (reference sequence). This sample was taken from a study of cytomegalovirus exposure and HLA in healthy donors. Study summary: Early released data had tens of millions of unique TCRs, all coming from HLA-typed donors.

This receptor was identified in a man between 18 and 35 years old in good health and CMV-seropositive. This chain connects TRBV7-9 to TRBJ2-6; 10 bases align to TRBD1. Sequenced sample: PBMCs. This CDR3 is CASSGRDRGLSGANVLTF. The DNA of the CDR3 is TGTGCCAGCAGCGGCAGGGACAGGGGATTATCTGGGGCCAACGTCCTGACTTTC.